The 24 T cell receptor beta chains given below trace back to one sample, sequenced in a study of T-cell memory formation after mild COVID-19. A single record per CDR3 protein comes from TCRdb applying MiXCR to the 5' RACE reads. The sample has about 38,000 distinct CDR3 sequences; more than 9.5% are singletons. Sample: PBMCs or a T cell subset sorted from them (not recorded which). These receptor sequences come from a man between 18 and 35 years old who had mild COVID-19 (a few samples of this study predate the infection). Cell type and time point are not known.

This clonotype was counted ten times or more. The chain employs TRBV7-9 and TRBJ1-3; 7 bases map to TRBD1. This CDR3 region has 15 residues. Looked up from germline, CDR1 is SEHNR and CDR2 is FQNEAQ (reference sequence). V was clipped by 6 bases and J by 0 bases; unmatched bases: 5. CDR3 protein: CASSIDRVSGNTIYF. The DNA for the CDR3 is TGTGCCAGCAGTATCGACAGGGTCTCTGGAAACACCATATATTTT.

This clonotype has ten or more counts. The CDR3 DNA reads as TGTGCCACTACCGAGGGGCATAGCACAGATACGCAGTATTTT. Translated: CATTEGHSTDTQYF. The chain carries TRBV15 and TRBJ2-3; D possibly matches TRBD1 or TRBD2 (5 bases each). Trimming shortened V by 9 bases and J by 0 bases, and 13 bases separated the two germline ends. From germline, CDR1 is LNHNV and CDR2 YYDKDF (reference sequence). The CDR3 totals 14 residues.

The chain is built from TRBV5-4 and TRBJ2-3; TRBD2 might be the D (6 bases). The germline V gene encodes CDR1 SGHNT and CDR2 YYREEE (reference sequence). The CDR3 consists of 15 residues. V lost 0 bases and J 3 bases, leaving 11 bases between the germline ends. CDR3 DNA: TGTGCCAGCAGCTTGGCGGGGGTTAGGACAGATACGCAGTATTTT. Translation gives CASSLAGVRTDTQYF.

The sample holds many counts of this clonotype. J is TRBJ2-3 and V is TRBV5-6; a weak D match, TRBD2 (5 bases). V was shortened by 2 bases and J by 4 bases, with 11 bases between the two germline ends. This CDR3 is built from 14 residues. Germline values: CDR1 SGHDT, CDR2 YYEEEE. DNA of the CDR3: TGTGCCAGCAGCTTAGGGCTAGCAGCAGATACGCAGTATTTT. It translates to CASSLGLAADTQYF.

This clonotype was seen repeatedly, ten times or more. The rearrangement joins TRBV7-3 to TRBJ2-7, with 13 positions matching TRBD2. Unmatched junction bases numbered 17, after V lost 4 bases and J lost 5 bases. Looked up from germline, CDR1 is SGHTA and CDR2 is FQGTGA. This CDR3 has 19 residues. In DNA, the CDR3 is TGTGCCAGCAGCTCACTTAATAGGGGGATCGGACTAGCGGGGGACGAGCAGTACGTC. Protein product: CASSSLNRGIGLAGDEQYV.

This clonotype was observed many times. V and J are TRBV28 and TRBJ2-1; TRBD1 agrees at 8 bases. CDR3 size: 15 residues. CDR1 is MDHEN, CDR2 SYDVKM, per germline. V was pared by 8 bases and J by 5 bases, with 11 bases of the junction left unmatched. The CDR3 region has the DNA TGTGCCAGCCTTTCAGGGGGCGTGGGAAACAATGAGCAGTTCTTC. Protein: CASLSGGVGNNEQFF.

At least ten counts were recorded for this clonotype. The gene calls are TRBV4-2 and TRBJ2-2, with D possibly matching TRBD1 (5 bases). Trimming cost V 0 bases and J 6 bases, with 20 bases left between them. The V gene's germline CDR1 is LGHNA and CDR2 YNFKEQ. The CDR3 spans 18 residues. The CDR3 DNA is TGTGCCAGCAGCCAAGATTGGGCAGGGTCAATAACCTCCGGGGAGCTGTTTTTT. Translation: CASSQDWAGSITSGELFF.

This clonotype has a count of ten or more. The genes are TRBV28 and TRBJ2-4, with a tentative D call TRBD2 (5 bases). This CDR3 contains 19 residues. Germline V gene data show CDR1 as MDHEN and CDR2 as SYDVKM. The V gene lost 0 bases and the J gene lost 0 bases, with 18 bases spanning the gap. This chain's CDR3 is CASSLWGARTTLAKNIQYF. The CDR3 nucleotides read TGTGCCAGCAGTTTATGGGGAGCTCGTACCACCTTAGCCAAAAACATTCAGTACTTC. The whole variable domain, filled in from reference TRBV28 and TRBJ2-4, reads DVKVTQSSRYLVKRTGEKVFLECVQDMDHENMFWYRQDPGLGLRLIYFSYDVKMKEKGDIPEGYSVSREKKERFSLILESASTNQTSMYLCASSLWGARTTLAKNIQYFGAGTRLSVL.

Ten or more counts support this clonotype. The CDR3 reads CASSSPLAGGKPTQYF. As DNA, the CDR3 is TGTGCCAGCAGCTCCCCACTAGCGGGGGGCAAGCCGACCCAGTACTTC. This rearrangement joins TRBV6-2 or TRBV6-3 to TRBJ2-5, with 12 bases that match TRBD2. CDR1 is MNHEY and CDR2 is SVGEGT in the germline V gene. V lost 6 bases and J lost 7; bases outside the gene matches: 12. The CDR3 has 16 amino acids.

This clonotype was seen at least ten times. This chain connects TRBV6-5 to TRBJ2-4; 9 bases align to TRBD1. Germline V lookup: CDR1 MNHEY, CDR2 SVGAGI. The ends lost 6 bases at V and 3 bases at J; junction bases unmatched: 6. This CDR3 is 15 amino acids long. CDR3 nucleotides: TGTGCCAGCAGCAGGGACAGGGACCGCAAAAACATTCAGTACTTC. This codes for CASSRDRDRKNIQYF.

This clonotype has ten or more counts. J is TRBJ2-7 and V is TRBV7-2, with 12 bases matching TRBD2. The CDR3 is 16 amino acids. Germline lookup yields CDR1 SGHTA and CDR2 FQGNSA. The V gene end was trimmed by 5 bases and the J gene end by 4 bases; junction bases not matched to a gene: 9. CDR3 residues: CASSITSGGLLYEQYF. DNA for the CDR3: TGTGCCAGCAGCATCACTAGCGGGGGGCTACTATACGAGCAGTACTTC. The complete variable domain, with remaining parts taken from reference TRBV7-2 and TRBJ2-7, reads GAGVSQSPSNKVTEKGKDVELRCDPISGHTALYWYRQSLGQGLEFLIYFQGNSAPDKSGLPSDRFSAERTGGSVSTLTIQRTQQEDSAVYLCASSITSGGLLYEQYFGPGTRLTVT.

Ten or more counts support this clonotype. The chain has TRBV7-2 and TRBJ2-6; D ambiguous. The CDR3 loop spans 14 amino acids. Germline V gene data show CDR1 as SGHTA and CDR2 as FQGNSA. V was clipped by 6 bases and J by 0 bases, with 6 bases between them. The CDR3 DNA follows: TGTGCCAGCAGATATTTCTCTGGGGCCAACGTCCTGACTTTC. This encodes CASRYFSGANVLTF.

This clonotype came up many times. The rearrangement links TRBV2 to TRBJ1-2; the D is unclear. Germline CDR1 and CDR2: SNHLY and FYNNEI. Trimming took 2 bases from V and 0 from J, leaving 7 bases between them. This CDR3 comprises 14 residues. The CDR3 DNA follows: TGTGCCAGCAGTGAATCCGGTACTAACTATGGCTACACCTTC. Its protein product is CASSESGTNYGYTF.

J is TRBJ2-3 and V is TRBV20-1; D may be TRBD1 (5 bases). In germline, CDR1 is DFQATT, CDR2 SNEGSKA (reference sequence). Trimming shortened V by 6 bases and J by 3 bases, and 13 bases separated the two germline ends. CDR3 length: 13 residues. The chain's CDR3 is CSAAGSGTDTQYF. In DNA, the CDR3 is TGCAGTGCGGCAGGGTCAGGGACAGATACGCAGTATTTT.

This clonotype occurred many times. The rearrangement uses TRBV10-3 and TRBJ2-3; unclear D gene. The CDR3 has 11 amino acids. The V and J ends lost 10 bases and 0 bases respectively, with 5 bases between them. Germline CDR1 and CDR2: ENHRY and SYGVKD. CDR3 DNA sequence: TGTGCCACGCAGAGCACAGATACGCAGTATTTT. Its translation: CATQSTDTQYF.

This clonotype was seen ten or more times. This sequence joins TRBV2 and TRBJ1-1; no definite D call. Germline loops: CDR1 SNHLY, CDR2 FYNNEI. Between the trimmed V and J ends, which lost 7 bases and 1 base, there was a span of 7 bases. CDR3 length: 12 amino acids. DNA for the CDR3: TGTGCCAGCAAGGCGGGGAACACTGAAGCTTTCTTT. This sequence encodes CASKAGNTEAFF.

The V call is TRBV6-4, the J call TRBJ2-3, with TRBD2 matching 8 bases. The V gene end was trimmed by 5 bases and the J gene end by 4 bases; junction bases not matched to a gene: 14. Germline CDR1 is MRHNA and CDR2 is SNTAGT. CDR3 size: 17 residues. CDR3 sequence (DNA): TGTGCCAGCAGTCTGGGGGTGGCGGGGGGCGACTCAGATACGCAGTATTTT. Its protein is CASSLGVAGGDSDTQYF.

The sample holds many counts of this clonotype. The CDR3 DNA follows: TGTGCCAGCAGTGAAGTTTCAGATACGCAGTATTTT. Translating gives CASSEVSDTQYF. V is TRBV2 and J is TRBJ2-3, with D unresolved. CDR3 length: 12 amino acids. V was pared by 1 base and J by 4 bases, with 3 bases between. The germline V gene encodes CDR1 SNHLY and CDR2 FYNNEI.

This clonotype showed up many times. The chain is built from TRBV10-3 and TRBJ1-1, with D tentatively TRBD1 (5 bases). V was clipped by 7 bases and J by 4 bases, with 13 bases between them. CDR3 size: 13 residues. Germline CDR1 and CDR2: ENHRY and SYGVKD. CDR3 DNA: TGTGCCATCAATTTTCAGGGCGGCACTGAAGCTTTCTTT. It specifies CAINFQGGTEAFF.

This clonotype was seen many times. This chain joins TRBV11-2 and TRBJ2-3; no definite D call. Germline CDR1 and CDR2: SGHAT and FQNNGV. V was cut by 5 bases and J by 5 bases, with 8 bases left in between. The CDR3 loop spans 12 amino acids. The CDR3 sequence is CASSLLVDTQYF. CDR3 coding DNA: TGTGCCAGCAGCCTCCTAGTAGATACGCAGTATTTT.

This clonotype was recorded many times. The chain has TRBV6-6 and TRBJ2-2; 10 bases are shared with TRBD1. The V gene's germline CDR1 is MNHNY and CDR2 SVGAGI (reference sequence). Trimming took 5 bases from V and 9 from J; bases not matched to a gene: 18. The CDR3 has 18 amino acids. CDR3 protein: CASSRNFWTGGSYRELFF. The CDR3, as DNA: TGTGCCAGCAGTCGAAACTTCTGGACAGGGGGAAGCTACAGGGAGCTGTTTTTT.

There are many counts of this clonotype. A junction end diverges from the germline sequence, so it may reflect a read error. The V call is TRBV20-1, the J call TRBJ2-5, with 7 bases aligning to TRBD1. Germline-derived CDR1 and CDR2 are DFQATT and SNEGSKA (reference sequence). This CDR3 is 14 amino acids long. The CDR3 spells CSAGDRVLKETQYF. In DNA, the CDR3 is TGCAGTGCTGGAGACAGGGTGTTAAAGGAGACCCAGTACTTC.

J is TRBJ1-2 and V is TRBV12-3 or TRBV12-4; 8 nucleotides match TRBD1. The CDR3 is made up of 19 amino acids. J gave up 10 bases and V 7 bases, and 29 bases lay outside the gene matches. This CDR3 is CASTLRRRGLLRTGLNYTF. The CDR3 DNA sequence: TGTGCCAGCACCTTAAGGAGGAGGGGCCTCTTAAGGACAGGGCTAAACTACACCTTC.

The table lists this clonotype with many counts. This chain uses TRBV7-2 with TRBJ2-5; D is uncertain. V lost 6 bases, J lost 3 bases, and 11 bases lay in between. Germline values: CDR1 SGHTA, CDR2 FQGNSA. This CDR3 comprises 13 residues. The CDR3 protein is CASRRLAEETQYF. DNA for the CDR3: TGTGCCAGCAGACGCTTAGCCGAAGAGACCCAGTACTTC.